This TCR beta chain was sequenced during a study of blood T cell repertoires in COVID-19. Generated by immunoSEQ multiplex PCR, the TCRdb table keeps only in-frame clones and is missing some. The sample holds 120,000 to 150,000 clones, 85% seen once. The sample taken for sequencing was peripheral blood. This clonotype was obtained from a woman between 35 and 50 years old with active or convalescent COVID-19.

Written as DNA, the CDR3 is TGTGCCAGCTCACCACCGTGGCAGGGACAGGGCTCCTACGAGCAGTACTTC. Its protein product is CASSPPWQGQGSYEQYF. This rearrangement joins TRBV18 to TRBJ2-7, with TRBD1 identical over 9 bases. The V gene's germline CDR1 is KGHSH and CDR2 LQKENI. After removal of 0 bases from V and 0 bases from J, the junction contained 6 bases not matched to a gene. The CDR3 is 17 residues long. The full variable domain, with the rest looked up from reference TRBV18 and TRBJ2-7, is NAGVMQNPRHLVRRRGQEARLRCSPMKGHSHVYWYRQLPEEGLKFMVYLQKENIIDESGMPKERFSAEFPKEGPSILRIQQVVRGDSAAYFCASSPPWQGQGSYEQYFGPGTRLTVT.